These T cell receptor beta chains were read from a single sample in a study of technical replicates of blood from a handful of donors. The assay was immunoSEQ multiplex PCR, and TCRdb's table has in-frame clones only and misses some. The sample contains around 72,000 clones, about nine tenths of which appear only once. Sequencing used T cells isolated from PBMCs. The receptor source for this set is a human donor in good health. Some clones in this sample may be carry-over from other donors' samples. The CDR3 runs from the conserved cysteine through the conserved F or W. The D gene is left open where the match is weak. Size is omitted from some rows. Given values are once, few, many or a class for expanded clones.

CDR3: CASSAIAGDVNEQFF
DNA: TGCGCCAGCAGTGCCATAGCGGGAGATGTGAATGAGCAGTTCTTC
D: TRBD2
V: TRBV10-2
J: TRBJ2-1
size: once

CDR3: CASESAGANTGELFF
DNA: TGTGCCAGCGAATCCGCGGGGGCGAACACCGGGGAGCTGTTTTTT
D: TRBD2
V: TRBV6-1
J: TRBJ2-2
size: NA

CDR3: CASSHGGLAKNIQYF
DNA: TGTGCCAGCTCCCATGGGGGACTAGCCAAAAACATTCAGTACTTC
D: NA
V: TRBV18
J: TRBJ2-4
size: NA

CDR3: CASSVGVRGGVAGEQFF
DNA: TGCGCCAGCAGCGTTGGCGTTCGGGGAGGGGTCGCGGGTGAGCAGTTCTTC
D: TRBD2
V: TRBV5-1
J: TRBJ2-1
size: NA

CDR3: CASSPMAQGDTEAFF
DNA: TGCGCCAGCAGCCCGATGGCACAGGGAGACACTGAAGCTTTCTTT
D: NA
V: TRBV5-1
J: TRBJ1-1
size: NA

CDR3: CASSPPGLAGGSEQYF
DNA: TGTGCCAGCAGCCCCCCCGGACTAGCGGGTGGGAGCGAGCAGTACTTC
D: TRBD2
V: TRBV7-2
J: TRBJ2-7
size: once

CDR3: CSVVSLGQGETQYF
DNA: TGCAGCGTTGTCAGCCTGGGGCAGGGAGAGACCCAGTACTTC
D: NA
V: TRBV29-1
J: TRBJ2-5
size: NA

CDR3: CASSLVQTSGESNF
DNA: TGTGCCAGCAGTTTAGTCCAGACTAGCGGGGAAAGCAACTTC
D: TRBD2
V: TRBV28
J: TRBJ2-5
size: NA

CDR3: CAISEYPGNEQYF
DNA: TGTGCCATCAGTGAGTATCCGGGGAACGAGCAGTACTTC
D: NA
V: TRBV10-3
J: TRBJ2-7
size: NA

CDR3: CASSILPFEQGSLETQYF
DNA: TGTGCCAGTAGTATCCTCCCGTTTGAACAGGGGAGTTTAGAGACCCAGTACTTC
D: TRBD1
V: TRBV19
J: TRBJ2-5
size: NA

CDR3: CASSETGGVRSGNTIYF
DNA: TGTGCCAGCAGTGAAACAGGGGGCGTCCGGTCTGGAAACACCATATATTTT
D: TRBD1
V: TRBV2
J: TRBJ1-3
size: NA

CDR3: CASSLSQGTGELFF
DNA: TGTGCCAGCAGTTTGTCACAGGGAACCGGGGAGCTGTTTTTT
D: NA
V: TRBV27
J: TRBJ2-2
size: once

CDR3: CASSLSDSYEQYF
DNA: TGTGCCAGCAGCTTAAGTGACAGCTACGAGCAGTACTTC
D: NA
V: TRBV7-2
J: TRBJ2-7
size: NA

CDR3: CASSSRGSGELFF
DNA: TGTGCCAGCAGCTCGAGGGGGTCCGGGGAGCTGTTTTTT
D: NA
V: TRBV5-5
J: TRBJ2-2
size: NA

CDR3: CSVATGDTEAFF
DNA: TGCAGCGTTGCCACGGGGGACACTGAAGCTTTCTTT
D: NA
V: TRBV29-1
J: TRBJ1-1
size: NA

CDR3: CASSSGYTGELFF
DNA: TGTGCCAGCAGCTCAGGGTACACCGGGGAGCTGTTTTTT
D: NA
V: TRBV7-9
J: TRBJ2-2
size: NA

CDR3: CASTAPGTGGNEQFF
DNA: TGTGCCAGCACCGCGCCCGGGACAGGGGGAAATGAGCAGTTCTTC
D: TRBD1
V: TRBV28
J: TRBJ2-1
size: NA

CDR3: CASSLLDRVVTNTIYF
DNA: TGTGCCAGCAGCTTGTTGGACAGGGTTGTCACAAACACCATATATTTT
D: TRBD1
V: TRBV5-6
J: TRBJ1-3
size: once

CDR3: CASSEYRGDTEAFF
DNA: TGTGCCAGCAGTGAGTACAGGGGGGACACTGAAGCTTTCTTT
D: TRBD1
V: TRBV2
J: TRBJ1-1
size: NA

CDR3: CASSLQTSGWASFEQYF
DNA: TGTGCCAGCAGCCTACAGACTAGCGGGTGGGCCTCGTTCGAGCAGTACTTC
D: TRBD2
V: TRBV5-6
J: TRBJ2-7
size: NA

CDR3: CASSLQPGQSSYEQYF
DNA: TGTGCCAGCAGCCTACAACCGGGACAGAGCTCCTACGAGCAGTACTTC
D: TRBD1
V: TRBV11-2
J: TRBJ2-7
size: NA

CDR3: CASSAGGQPQHF
DNA: TGTGCCAGCTCCGCGGGGGGTCAGCCCCAGCATTTT
D: NA
V: TRBV28
J: TRBJ1-5
size: NA

CDR3: CASSLAGYGYTF
DNA: TGCGCCAGCAGCTTGGCAGGATATGGCTACACCTTC
D: NA
V: TRBV5-1
J: TRBJ1-2
size: NA

CDR3: CASNRPGDYEQYF
DNA: TGTGCCAGCAACCGACCCGGGGACTACGAGCAGTACTTC
D: NA
V: TRBV7-9
J: TRBJ2-7
size: NA

CDR3: CASSETRANTGELFF
DNA: TGTGCCAGCAGTGAGACTAGGGCCAACACCGGGGAGCTGTTTTTT
D: NA
V: TRBV25-1
J: TRBJ2-2
size: once

CDR3: CAISESNSGDIGEQFF
DNA: TGTGCCATCAGTGAGTCGAATAGCGGGGACATTGGGGAGCAGTTCTTC
D: TRBD2
V: TRBV10-3
J: TRBJ2-1
size: NA

CDR3: CASSFDRGLEAFF
DNA: TGCGCCAGCAGTTTCGACAGGGGGCTTGAAGCTTTCTTT
D: TRBD1
V: TRBV5-1
J: TRBJ1-1
size: NA